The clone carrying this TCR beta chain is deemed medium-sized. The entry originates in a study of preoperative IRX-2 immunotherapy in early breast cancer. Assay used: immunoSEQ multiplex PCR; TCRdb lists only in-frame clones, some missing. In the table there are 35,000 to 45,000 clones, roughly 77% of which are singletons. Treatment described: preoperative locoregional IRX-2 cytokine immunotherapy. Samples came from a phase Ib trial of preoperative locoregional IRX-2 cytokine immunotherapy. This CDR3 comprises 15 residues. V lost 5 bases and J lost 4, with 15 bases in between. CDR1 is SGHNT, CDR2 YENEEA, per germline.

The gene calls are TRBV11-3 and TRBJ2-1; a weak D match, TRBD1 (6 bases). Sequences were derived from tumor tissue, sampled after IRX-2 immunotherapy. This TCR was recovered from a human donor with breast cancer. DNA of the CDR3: TGTGCCAGCAGCCCAGGGGATCGGGGTTACAATGAGCAGTTCTTC. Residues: CASSPGDRGYNEQFF.